A single sample is the source of the 18 T cell receptor beta chains below, sequenced in a study of memory CD4+ T cells and cytomegalovirus serostatus. Only in-frame clones appear in the TCRdb table, and some are missing; sequencing was by immunoSEQ multiplex PCR. Of 75,000 to 90,000 clones in the sample, 80% were seen once. The sort gate was single viable CD3+CD4+CD8-CD45RO+ cells for memory CD4+ T cells. Sequenced: memory CD4+ T cells from blood. These receptors came from an adult in good health and CMV-seronegative.

V gene TRBV2 combines with J gene TRBJ1-2, with a weak D call TRBD1 (5 bases). The germline gives CDR1 SNHLY, CDR2 FYNNEI. V was cut by 6 bases and J by 4 bases, with 15 bases left in between. The CDR3 totals 14 residues. CDR3 DNA sequence: TGTGCCAGCAGCGACCAAGGGGTAGTCTATGGCTACACCTTC. Translating it yields CASSDQGVVYGYTF.

This chain connects TRBV28 to TRBJ1-3; TRBD1 is a possible D gene (6 bases). Germline values: CDR1 MDHEN, CDR2 SYDVKM. The CDR3 runs to 14 residues. Trimming stripped 3 bases from V and 6 bases from J, with 12 bases between. The CDR3 here is CASSLGTSLNTIYF. The CDR3 coding sequence is TGTGCCAGCAGTTTGGGGACATCTTTAAACACCATATATTTT.

Of note for this clone: This specimen includes other DNA sequences encoding the same CDR3. The chain uses TRBV30 and TRBJ2-1; D remains ambiguous. V lost 0 bases and J lost 4, with 7 bases in between. The CDR3 is made up of 13 amino acids. The germline CDR1 and CDR2 sequences are GTSNPN and SVGIG (reference sequence). The CDR3 nucleotides read TGTGCCTGGAGTGTACGGCGGTACAATGAGCAGTTCTTC. This gives the protein CAWSVRRYNEQFF.

The rearrangement uses TRBV4-3 and TRBJ2-7; TRBD2 is a possible D gene (6 bases). V was clipped by 4 bases and J by 1 base, with 14 bases between them. The germline CDR1 and CDR2 sequences are LGHNA and YSLEER. The length of the CDR3 is 15 residues. The DNA for the CDR3 is TGCGCCAGCAGCCTTAGCACCGGGAGATCCTACGAGCAGTACTTC. Encoded protein: CASSLSTGRSYEQYF.

The V call is TRBV5-1, the J call TRBJ1-3; 8 nucleotides align to TRBD1. The CDR3 runs 15 residues. Germline V CDR1 and CDR2: SGHRS, YFSETQ. Losses at the gene ends were 4 bases for V and 2 bases for J; bases not matched to a gene: 5. This CDR3 reads CASSPGGMAGNTIYF. In DNA, the CDR3 is TGCGCCAGCAGCCCAGGGGGCATGGCTGGAAACACCATATATTTT.

The chain uses TRBV28 and TRBJ2-7; maybe TRBD2 (7 bases). The ends were cut back, 6 bases at V and 2 bases at J, with 20 bases in the middle. The CDR3 contains 16 residues. CDR1 MDHEN and CDR2 SYDVKM come from the germline V gene. CDR3 protein: CASSRIGGRPAYEQYF. The CDR3 DNA follows: TGTGCCAGCAGCCGTATCGGGGGGCGACCCGCCTACGAGCAGTACTTC.

The rearrangement joins TRBV28 to TRBJ1-5; no firm D call. This CDR3 region has 15 residues. Between the trimmed V and J ends, which lost 8 bases and 3 bases, there was a span of 17 bases. From germline, CDR1 is MDHEN and CDR2 SYDVKM. The CDR3 sequence: CASAASSGYNQPQHF. CDR3 DNA: TGTGCCAGCGCCGCCTCGTCAGGATACAATCAGCCCCAGCATTTT.

The rearrangement links TRBV19 to TRBJ1-6; D gene ambiguous. V dropped 5 bases and J dropped 6 bases, with 8 bases sitting between them. The CDR3 loop spans 13 amino acids. Germline V gene data show CDR1 as LNHDA and CDR2 as SQIVND (reference sequence). The CDR3 bases are TGTGCCAGTAGTCCCGAGATTAATTCACCCCTCCACTTT. Translating gives CASSPEINSPLHF. Full variable domain (rest looked up from reference TRBV19 and TRBJ1-6): DGGITQSPKYLFRKEGQNVTLSCEQNLNHDAMYWYRQDPGQGLRLIYYSQIVNDFQKGDIAEGYSVSREKKESFPLTVTSAQKNPTAFYLCASSPEINSPLHFGNGTRLTVT.

This chain uses TRBV15 with TRBJ2-5; no clear D gene. This CDR3 is built from 13 residues. The V gene lost 6 bases and the J gene lost 2 bases, with 10 bases spanning the gap. Germline V lookup: CDR1 LNHNV, CDR2 YYDKDF (reference sequence). The DNA for the CDR3 is TGTGCCACCAGGCGGCAGGCACAAGAGACCCAGTACTTC. Its translation: CATRRQAQETQYF. Full variable domain (remainder filled in from reference TRBV15 and TRBJ2-5): DAMVIQNPRYQVTQFGKPVTLSCSQTLNHNVMYWYQQKSSQAPKLLFHYYDKDFNNEADTPDNFQSRRPNTSFCFLDIRSPGLGDTAMYLCATRRQAQETQYFGPGTRLLVL.

The rearrangement joins TRBV9 to TRBJ2-3; TRBD2 matches 10 bases. The germline V gene has CDR1 SGDLS and CDR2 YYNGEE. CDR3 length: 15 amino acids. V lost 9 bases, J lost 3 bases, and 10 bases stayed unmatched. The CDR3 here is CATSRVAGGTDTQYF. The DNA of the CDR3 is TGTGCCACCTCTCGGGTAGCGGGGGGTACAGATACGCAGTATTTT.

The chain recombines TRBV18 with TRBJ1-3; D may be TRBD1 (5 bases). Trimming removed 2 bases from V and 2 bases from J, with 10 bases in between. Germline V gene lookup returns CDR1 KGHSH and CDR2 LQKENI. CDR3 length: 15 residues. The CDR3 DNA follows: TGTGCCAGCTCACCAGCTCGGGGGACTGGAAACACCATATATTTT. Amino acid sequence: CASSPARGTGNTIYF. Combining the CDR3 with reference TRBV18 and TRBJ1-3 gives the whole variable domain NAGVMQNPRHLVRRRGQEARLRCSPMKGHSHVYWYRQLPEEGLKFMVYLQKENIIDESGMPKERFSAEFPKEGPSILRIQQVVRGDSAAYFCASSPARGTGNTIYFGEGSWLTVV.

DNA for the CDR3: TGTGCCAGCAGCAATGGACCGACTGAGGGCTACACCTTC. Protein: CASSNGPTEGYTF. This chain links TRBV2 with TRBJ1-2; D is unclear. CDR3 length: 13 amino acids. V was clipped by 6 bases and J by 8 bases, with 16 bases between them. Germline CDR1 SNHLY, CDR2 FYNNEI. The variable domain in full, with the rest retrieved from reference TRBV2 and TRBJ1-2, is EPEVTQTPSHQVTQMGQEVILRCVPISNHLYFYWYRQILGQKVEFLVSFYNNEISEKSEIFDDQFSVERPDGSNFTLKIRSTKLEDSAMYFCASSNGPTEGYTFGSGTRLTVV.

V gene TRBV28 combines with J gene TRBJ1-6, with D uncertain. The germline V gene encodes CDR1 MDHEN and CDR2 SYDVKM. The CDR3 extends over 12 amino acids. Deletions cut 7 bases from V and 9 bases from J, with 10 bases between. CDR3 amino acids: CASTEVFSPLHF. DNA of the CDR3: TGTGCCAGCACCGAGGTTTTTTCACCCCTCCACTTT.

The CDR3 spells CASSFGGQTRTDTQYF. For the CDR3, the DNA is TGTGCCAGCAGCTTTGGAGGACAGACAAGGACAGATACGCAGTATTTT. The chain has TRBV11-3 and TRBJ2-3; TRBD1 might be the D (6 bases). Germline-derived CDR1 and CDR2 are SGHNT and YENEEA. The CDR3 runs to 16 residues. V was shortened by 3 bases and J by 3 bases, with 16 bases between the two germline ends.

The chain is built from TRBV19 and TRBJ2-2; D call uncertain. With 2 bases removed from V and 3 bases from J, the gap between germline ends came to 10 bases. This CDR3 contains 15 residues. CDR1 and CDR2 (germline): LNHDA, SQIVND (reference sequence). The CDR3, as DNA: TGTGCCAGTAGTATACGGTTTGGGGACACCGGGGAGCTGTTTTTT. Its protein is CASSIRFGDTGELFF.

This chain links TRBV12-5 with TRBJ2-7; D call uncertain. Trimming removed 0 bases at V and 6 bases at J, with 0 bases between. Per germline, CDR1 LGHNT and CDR2 FRNRAP. The CDR3 is 10 residues long. CDR3 sequence (DNA): TGTGCTAGTGGTTTGGTCGAGCAGTACTTC. As protein: CASGLVEQYF.

The gene calls are TRBV6-1 and TRBJ2-5; D remains ambiguous. The germline gives CDR1 MNHNS, CDR2 SASEGT. This CDR3 comprises 13 residues. The V end lost 1 base, the J end lost 7 bases, and 10 bases lay between the germline ends. The chain's CDR3 is CASSEVPHPTQYF. DNA of the CDR3: TGTGCCAGCAGTGAAGTACCCCATCCGACCCAGTACTTC.

Concerning this clone itself: The junction differs from germline at one of its ends, possibly a read error. V gene TRBV7-7 combines with J gene TRBJ2-7; TRBD1 matches at 12 bases. Germline V CDR1 and CDR2: SSHAT, FNYEAQ (reference sequence). This CDR3 has 15 amino acids. In DNA, the CDR3 is TGTGCTAGCAGCCAAGGGACAGGGGGCTATGACGAGCAGTACTTC. It translates to CASSQGTGGYDEQYF.